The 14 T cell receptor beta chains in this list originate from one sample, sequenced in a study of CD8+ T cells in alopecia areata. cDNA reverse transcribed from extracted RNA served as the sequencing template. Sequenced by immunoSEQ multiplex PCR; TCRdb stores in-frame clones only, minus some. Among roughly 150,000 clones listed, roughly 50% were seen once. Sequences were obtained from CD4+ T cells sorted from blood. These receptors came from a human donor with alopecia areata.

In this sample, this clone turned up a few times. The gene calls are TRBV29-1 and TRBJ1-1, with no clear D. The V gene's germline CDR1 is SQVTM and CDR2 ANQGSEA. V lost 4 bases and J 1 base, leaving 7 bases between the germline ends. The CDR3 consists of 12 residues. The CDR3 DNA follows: TGCAGCGTTGGTGGACGGAACACTGAAGCTTTCTTT. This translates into CSVGGRNTEAFF.

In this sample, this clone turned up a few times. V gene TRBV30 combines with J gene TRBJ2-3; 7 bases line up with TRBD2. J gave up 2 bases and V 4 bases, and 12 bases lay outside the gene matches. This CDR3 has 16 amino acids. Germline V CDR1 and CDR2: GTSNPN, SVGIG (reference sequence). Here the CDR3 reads CAWTASASGYTDTQYF. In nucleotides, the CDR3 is TGTGCCTGGACCGCATCCGCTAGCGGATACACAGATACGCAGTATTTT.

This CDR3 is CSVEGQGFAEAFF. CDR3 bases: TGCAGCGTTGAAGGACAGGGGTTCGCTGAAGCTTTCTTT. The rearrangement joins TRBV29-1 to TRBJ1-1; TRBD1 matches 8 bases. This CDR3 is 13 amino acids long. V gave up 1 base and J gave up 6 bases; unmatched junction bases: 4. Germline CDR1 and CDR2: SQVTM and ANQGSEA.

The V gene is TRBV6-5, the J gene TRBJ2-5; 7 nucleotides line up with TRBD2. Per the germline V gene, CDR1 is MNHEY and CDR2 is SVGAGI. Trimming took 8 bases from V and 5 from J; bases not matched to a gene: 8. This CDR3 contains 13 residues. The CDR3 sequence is CASRSLARETQYF. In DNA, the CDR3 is TGTGCCAGCCGCTCACTAGCGCGGGAGACCCAGTACTTC.

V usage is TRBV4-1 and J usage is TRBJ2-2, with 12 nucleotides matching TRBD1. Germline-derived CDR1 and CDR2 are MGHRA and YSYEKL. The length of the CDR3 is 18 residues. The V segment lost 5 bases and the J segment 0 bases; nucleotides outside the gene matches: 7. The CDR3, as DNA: TGCGCCAGCAGCTTTGGGGGACAGGGGGCGTCGAACACCGGGGAGCTGTTTTTT. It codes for CASSFGGQGASNTGELFF.

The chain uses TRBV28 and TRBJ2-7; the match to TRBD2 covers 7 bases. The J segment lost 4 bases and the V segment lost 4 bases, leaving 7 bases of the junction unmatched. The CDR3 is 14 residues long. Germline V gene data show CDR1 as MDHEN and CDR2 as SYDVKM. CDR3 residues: CASSWASGWYEQYF. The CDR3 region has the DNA TGTGCCAGCAGTTGGGCTAGCGGCTGGTACGAGCAGTACTTC.

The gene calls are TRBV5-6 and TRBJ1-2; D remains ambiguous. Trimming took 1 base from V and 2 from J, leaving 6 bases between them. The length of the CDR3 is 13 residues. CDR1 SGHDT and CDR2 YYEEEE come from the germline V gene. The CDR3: CASSLSGNYGYTF. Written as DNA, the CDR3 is TGTGCCAGCAGCTTGAGCGGAAACTATGGCTACACCTTC.

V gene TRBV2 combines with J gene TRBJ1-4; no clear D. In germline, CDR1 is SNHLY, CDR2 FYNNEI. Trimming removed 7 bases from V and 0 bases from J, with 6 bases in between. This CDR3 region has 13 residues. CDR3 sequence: CASTGTTNEKLFF. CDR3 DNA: TGTGCCAGCACCGGGACAACTAATGAAAAACTGTTTTTT.

DNA for the CDR3: TGCAGCGTTGTCCCGCAGGGGAGCACAGATACGCAGTATTTT. It yields the protein CSVVPQGSTDTQYF. The chain recombines TRBV29-1 with TRBJ2-3, with D perhaps matching TRBD1 (6 bases). Trimming cost V 4 bases and J 0 bases, with 11 bases left between them. This CDR3 is 14 amino acids long. CDR1 is SQVTM and CDR2 is ANQGSEA in the germline V gene.

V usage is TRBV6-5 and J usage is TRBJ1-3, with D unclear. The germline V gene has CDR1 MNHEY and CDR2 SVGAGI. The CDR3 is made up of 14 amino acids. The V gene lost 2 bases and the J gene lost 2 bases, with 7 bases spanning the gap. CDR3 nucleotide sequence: TGTGCCAGCAGTTACCTCCAGCCTGGAAACACCATATATTTT. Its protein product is CASSYLQPGNTIYF.

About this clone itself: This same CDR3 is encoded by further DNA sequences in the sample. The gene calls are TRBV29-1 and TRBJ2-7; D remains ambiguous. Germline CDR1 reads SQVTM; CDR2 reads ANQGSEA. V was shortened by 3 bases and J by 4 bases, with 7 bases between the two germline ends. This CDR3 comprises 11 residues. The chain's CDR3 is CSVESVYEQYF. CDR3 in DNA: TGCAGCGTTGAGTCAGTATACGAGCAGTACTTC.

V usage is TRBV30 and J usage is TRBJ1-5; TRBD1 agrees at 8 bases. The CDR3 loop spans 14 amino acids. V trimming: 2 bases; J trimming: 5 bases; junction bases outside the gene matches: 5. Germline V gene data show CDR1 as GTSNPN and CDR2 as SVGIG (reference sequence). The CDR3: CAWSLGQGDQPQHF. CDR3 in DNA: TGTGCCTGGAGTCTTGGACAGGGTGATCAGCCCCAGCATTTT.

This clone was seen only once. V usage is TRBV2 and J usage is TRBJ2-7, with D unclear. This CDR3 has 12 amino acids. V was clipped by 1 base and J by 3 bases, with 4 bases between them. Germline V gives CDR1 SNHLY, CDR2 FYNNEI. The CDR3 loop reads CASSEGVYEQYF. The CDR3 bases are TGTGCCAGCAGTGAAGGGGTCTACGAGCAGTACTTC.

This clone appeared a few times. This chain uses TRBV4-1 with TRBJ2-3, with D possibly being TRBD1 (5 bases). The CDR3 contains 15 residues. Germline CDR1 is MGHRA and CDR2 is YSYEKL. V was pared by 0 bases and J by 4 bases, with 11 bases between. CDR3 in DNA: TGCGCCAGCAGCCAAGATGGCCAGGGATCAGATACGCAGTATTTT. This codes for CASSQDGQGSDTQYF.